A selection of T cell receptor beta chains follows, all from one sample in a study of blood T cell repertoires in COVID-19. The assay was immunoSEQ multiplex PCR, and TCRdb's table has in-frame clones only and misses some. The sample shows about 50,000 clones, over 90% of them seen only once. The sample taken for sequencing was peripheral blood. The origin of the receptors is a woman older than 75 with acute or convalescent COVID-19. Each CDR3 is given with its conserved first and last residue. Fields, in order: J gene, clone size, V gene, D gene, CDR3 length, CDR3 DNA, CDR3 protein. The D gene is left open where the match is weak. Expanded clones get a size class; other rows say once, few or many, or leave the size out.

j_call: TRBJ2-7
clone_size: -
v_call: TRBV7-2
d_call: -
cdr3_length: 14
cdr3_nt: TGTGCCAGCAGCTTAGGACCGGGGTCCTACGAGCAGTACTTC
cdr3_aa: CASSLGPGSYEQYF

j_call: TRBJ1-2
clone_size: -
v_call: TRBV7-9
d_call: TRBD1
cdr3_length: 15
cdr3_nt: TGTGCCAGCAGCTTAGACGCAGGGGGCTACTATGGCTACACCTTC
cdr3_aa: CASSLDAGGYYGYTF

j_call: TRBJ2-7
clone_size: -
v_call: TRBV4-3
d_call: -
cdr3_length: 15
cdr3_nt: TGCGCCAGCAGCCTAGACAGAAAAGGGGATTACGAGCAGTACTTC
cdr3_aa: CASSLDRKGDYEQYF

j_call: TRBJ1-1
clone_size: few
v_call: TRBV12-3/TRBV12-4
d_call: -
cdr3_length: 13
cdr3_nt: TGTGCCAGCAAACAAGACGGGTCCACTGAAGCTTTCTTT
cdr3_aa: CASKQDGSTEAFF

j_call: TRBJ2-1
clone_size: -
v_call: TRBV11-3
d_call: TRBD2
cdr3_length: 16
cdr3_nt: TGTGCCAGCAGCTTAGTGGGTCTAGCGGGAGGTTGGGAGCAGTTCTTC
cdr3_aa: CASSLVGLAGGWEQFF

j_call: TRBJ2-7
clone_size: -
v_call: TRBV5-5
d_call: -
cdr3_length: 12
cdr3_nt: TGTGCCAGCAGCTCCCAGGGGAGCGAGCAGTACTTC
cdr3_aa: CASSSQGSEQYF

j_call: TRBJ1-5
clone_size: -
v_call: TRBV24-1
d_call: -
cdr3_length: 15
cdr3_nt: TGTGCCACCAGTGACTCCAGTGTTTTCTATCAGCCCCAGCATTTT
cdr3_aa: CATSDSSVFYQPQHF

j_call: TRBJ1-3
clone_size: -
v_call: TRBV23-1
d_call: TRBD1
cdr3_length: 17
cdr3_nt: TGCGCCAGCAGTCAAGAACAGGGGGCTTGTACTGGAAACACCATATATTTT
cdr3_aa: CASSQEQGACTGNTIYF

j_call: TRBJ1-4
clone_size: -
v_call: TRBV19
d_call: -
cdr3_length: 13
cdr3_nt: TGTGCCAGTAGTATTACGGGAAATGAAAAACTGTTTTTT
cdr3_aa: CASSITGNEKLFF

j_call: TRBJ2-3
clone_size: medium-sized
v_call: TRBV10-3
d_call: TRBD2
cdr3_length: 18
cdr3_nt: TGTGCCATCAGTGACTCACGGGAACCGGGACTAGCGAGGGGTACGCAGTATTTT
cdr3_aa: CAISDSREPGLARGTQYF

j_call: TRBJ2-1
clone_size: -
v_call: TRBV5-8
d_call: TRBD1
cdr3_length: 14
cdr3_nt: TGTGCCAGCAGCTTGACAGGGGGTTACAATGAGCAGTTCTTC
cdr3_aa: CASSLTGGYNEQFF

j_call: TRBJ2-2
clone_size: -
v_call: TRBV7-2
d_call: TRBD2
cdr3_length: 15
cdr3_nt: TGTGCCAGCAGCTCGGGACTAGCGGGCACCGGGGAGCTGTTTTTT
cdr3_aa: CASSSGLAGTGELFF

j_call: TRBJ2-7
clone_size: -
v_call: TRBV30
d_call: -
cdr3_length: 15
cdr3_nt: TGTGCCTGGAGTGTAGGAGGAACAGTTTCCTACGAGCAGTACTTC
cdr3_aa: CAWSVGGTVSYEQYF

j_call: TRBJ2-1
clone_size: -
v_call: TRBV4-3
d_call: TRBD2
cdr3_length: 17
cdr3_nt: TGCGCCAGCAGCCAGAGGGGAGGGAGTGAACCCTACAATGAGCAGTTCTTC
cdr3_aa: CASSQRGGSEPYNEQFF

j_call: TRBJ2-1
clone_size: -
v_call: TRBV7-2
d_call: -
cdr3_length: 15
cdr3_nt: TGTGCCAGCAGACTCGCCGGGAGCCCCTACAATGAGCAGTTCTTC
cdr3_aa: CASRLAGSPYNEQFF

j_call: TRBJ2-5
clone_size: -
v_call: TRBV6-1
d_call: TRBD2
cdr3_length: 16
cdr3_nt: TGTGCCAGCAGTGGATGGGGACTAGCGGAACAAGAGACCCAGTACTTC
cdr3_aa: CASSGWGLAEQETQYF

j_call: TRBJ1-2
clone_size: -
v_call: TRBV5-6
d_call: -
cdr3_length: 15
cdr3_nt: TGTGCCAGCAGCTTGGAAGAGGGCGGTGTAAGTGGCTACACCTTC
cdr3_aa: CASSLEEGGVSGYTF

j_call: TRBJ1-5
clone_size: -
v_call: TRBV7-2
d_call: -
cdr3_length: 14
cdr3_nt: TGTGCCAGCAGCTCACAGGGAATCAATCAGCCCCAGCATTTT
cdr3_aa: CASSSQGINQPQHF

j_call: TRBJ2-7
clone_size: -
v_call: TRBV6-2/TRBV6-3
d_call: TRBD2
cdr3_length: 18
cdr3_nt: TGTGCCAGCAGTTACTCGGAGGTCTGGGCGGGAGAACGGAACGAGCAGTACTTC
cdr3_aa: CASSYSEVWAGERNEQYF

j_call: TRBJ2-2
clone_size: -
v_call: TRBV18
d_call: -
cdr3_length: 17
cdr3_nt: TGTGCCAGCTCACCACTCTCGGGAGCCCCGAACACCGGGGAGCTGTTTTTT
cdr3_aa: CASSPLSGAPNTGELFF

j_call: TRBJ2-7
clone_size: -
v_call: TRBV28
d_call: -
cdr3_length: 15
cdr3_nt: TGTGCCAGCAGTTTCGTGTTCGGGGAGTTCCACGAGCAGTACTTC
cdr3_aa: CASSFVFGEFHEQYF

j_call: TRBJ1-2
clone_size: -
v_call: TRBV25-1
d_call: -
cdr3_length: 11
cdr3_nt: TGTGCCAGCGCAGGGAACTATGGCTACACCTTC
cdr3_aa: CASAGNYGYTF

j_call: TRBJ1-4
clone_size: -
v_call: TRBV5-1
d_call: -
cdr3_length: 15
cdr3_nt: TGCGCCAGCAGCCAACAGGGTAATAGTAATGAAAAACTGTTTTTT
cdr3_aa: CASSQQGNSNEKLFF

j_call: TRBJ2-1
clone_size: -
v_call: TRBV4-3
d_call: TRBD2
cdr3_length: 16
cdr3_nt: TGCGCCAGCAGCCCCATGGTCCTAGCGGGGGACAATGAGCAGTTCTTC
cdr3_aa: CASSPMVLAGDNEQFF

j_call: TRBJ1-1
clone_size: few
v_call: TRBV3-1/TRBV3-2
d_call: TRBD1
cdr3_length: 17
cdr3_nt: TGTGCCAGCAGCCAAGATGGGGCAGGGGGCGCGGGCACTGAAGCTTTCTTT
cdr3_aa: CASSQDGAGGAGTEAFF

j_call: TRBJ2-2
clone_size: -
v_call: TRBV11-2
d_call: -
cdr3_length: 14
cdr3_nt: TGTGCCAGCAGTAGTGCCGCGAACACCGGGGAGCTGTTTTTT
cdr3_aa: CASSSAANTGELFF